Below are 10 T cell receptor beta chains sequenced from a single sample in a study of shared clonotypes between healthy human individuals. The protocol was immunoSEQ multiplex PCR, while the TCRdb copy is restricted to in-frame clones and leaves out a portion. The table records over 100,000 clones, around 68% of them present only once. The specimen sequenced was memory CD8+ T cells sorted from blood. Noted subset: CD45RO+ cells pooled with CCR7-negative TemRA cells. These receptors all come from a woman aged 25-40 years in good health.

This clone has a count of ten or more. The gene calls are TRBV15 and TRBJ2-1; perhaps TRBD2 as D (7 bases). CDR1 and CDR2 (germline): LNHNV, YYDKDF (reference sequence). CDR3 length equals 16 residues. Trimming left V 3 bases short and J 2 bases short, with 14 bases between. The chain's CDR3 is CATSRGGGRTYNEQFF. The CDR3, as DNA: TGTGCCACCAGCAGGGGAGGGGGACGGACCTACAATGAGCAGTTCTTC.

The chain employs TRBV27 and TRBJ2-7; 13 nucleotides align to TRBD2. The V and J ends lost 2 bases and 6 bases, in that order; junction bases with no gene match: 4. The length of the CDR3 is 15 residues. In germline, CDR1 is MNHEY, CDR2 SMNVEV (reference sequence). DNA of the CDR3: TGTGCCAGCAGTTTAGGACTAGCGGGAGTACCCGAGCAGTACTTC. Protein: CASSLGLAGVPEQYF.

The chain uses TRBV2 and TRBJ2-2; D gene ambiguous. Trimming stripped 8 bases from V and 0 bases from J, with 10 bases between. This CDR3 has 14 amino acids. CDR1 is SNHLY and CDR2 is FYNNEI in the germline V gene. The CDR3 nucleotides read TGTGCCAGCCGGGCCGCTGCGAACACCGGGGAGCTGTTTTTT. Translated: CASRAAANTGELFF.

The gene calls are TRBV7-9 and TRBJ2-7; D perhaps matches TRBD2 (6 bases). Between the trimmed V and J ends, which lost 5 bases and 2 bases, there was a span of 13 bases. The germline CDR1 and CDR2 sequences are SEHNR and FQNEAQ (reference sequence). The length of the CDR3 is 14 residues. In DNA, the CDR3 is TGTGCCAGCAGCCCAACCGGGGGTACCTACGAGCAGTACTTC. Its translation is CASSPTGGTYEQYF.

V usage is TRBV6-5 and J usage is TRBJ1-5, with a weak D call TRBD1 (6 bases). V shed 6 bases and J shed 7 bases, with 16 bases lying between them. The V gene's germline CDR1 is MNHEY and CDR2 SVGAGI. The CDR3 sequence is 14 residues long. The CDR3 is CASSLSGARQPQHF. For the CDR3, the DNA is TGTGCCAGCAGCCTCTCGGGGGCGAGGCAGCCCCAGCATTTT.

Only a few counts were recorded for this clone. The chain uses TRBV4-2 and TRBJ2-1, with a weak D call TRBD2 (5 bases). The CDR3 length is 12 residues. The germline gives CDR1 LGHNA, CDR2 YNFKEQ. With 1 base removed from V and 9 bases from J, the gap between germline ends came to 7 bases. The CDR3 region is CASSQVASEQFF. CDR3 coding DNA: TGTGCCAGCAGCCAAGTAGCGAGTGAGCAGTTCTTC.

In this sample, this clone is medium-sized. The chain has TRBV27 and TRBJ2-7; the D is unclear. Germline V lookup: CDR1 MNHEY, CDR2 SMNVEV (reference sequence). The germline V and J ends were trimmed by 8 bases and 0 bases, with 8 bases remaining between them. The CDR3 length is 12 residues. CDR3 nucleotides: TGTGCCAGCCTGACAAGCTCCTACGAGCAGTACTTC. It codes for CASLTSSYEQYF.

This clone was recorded only once. The J gene is TRBJ2-4, the V gene TRBV28; 7 positions match TRBD1. The CDR3 is 16 residues long. V lost 3 bases and J lost 3; bases outside the gene matches: 8. CDR1 MDHEN and CDR2 SYDVKM come from the germline V gene. In nucleotides, the CDR3 is TGTGCCAGCAGTTTGTCGGGGACAGTGGTCAAAAACATTCAGTACTTC. Its protein is CASSLSGTVVKNIQYF.

This chain uses TRBV10-2 with TRBJ2-7; TRBD2 agrees at 9 bases. After removal of 0 bases from V and 7 bases from J, the junction contained 19 bases not matched to a gene. This CDR3 has 19 amino acids. Looked up from germline, CDR1 is WSHSY and CDR2 is SAAADI. The CDR3 region is CASSESIVTLAGMAQEQYF. Written as DNA, the CDR3 is TGCGCCAGCAGTGAGTCGATTGTTACTCTAGCGGGGATGGCTCAGGAGCAGTACTTC.

This chain connects TRBV5-1 to TRBJ2-3; TRBD2 agrees at 8 bases. V dropped 4 bases and J dropped 5; count of bases not matched to a gene: 6. CDR1 is SGHRS, CDR2 YFSETQ, per germline. The CDR3 extends over 14 amino acids. CDR3 amino acids: CASSIAGRRDTQYF. The DNA for the CDR3 is TGCGCCAGCAGCATAGCGGGACGGCGAGATACGCAGTATTTT.